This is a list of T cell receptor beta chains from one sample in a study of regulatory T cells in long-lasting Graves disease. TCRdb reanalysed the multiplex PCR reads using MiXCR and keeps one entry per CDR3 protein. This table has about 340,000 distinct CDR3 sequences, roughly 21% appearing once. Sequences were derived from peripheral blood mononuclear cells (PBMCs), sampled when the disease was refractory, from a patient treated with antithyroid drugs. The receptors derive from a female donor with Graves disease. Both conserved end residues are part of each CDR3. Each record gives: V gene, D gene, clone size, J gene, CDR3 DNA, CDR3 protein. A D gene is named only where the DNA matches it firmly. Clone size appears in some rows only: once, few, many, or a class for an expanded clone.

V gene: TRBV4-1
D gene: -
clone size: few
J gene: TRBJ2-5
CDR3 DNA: TGCGCCAGCAGCCGTTTCCTTGAGGGGTACCAAGAGACCCAGTACTTC
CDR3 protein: CASSRFLEGYQETQYF

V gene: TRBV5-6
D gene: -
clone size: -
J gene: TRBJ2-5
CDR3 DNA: TGTGCCAGCAGCTGGGAGCGGGAGACCCAGTACTTC
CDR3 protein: CASSWERETQYF

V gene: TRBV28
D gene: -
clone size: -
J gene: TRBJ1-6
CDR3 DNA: TGTGCCAGCAGTTTAGTCAGGGTCTCCTATAATTCACCCCTCCACTTT
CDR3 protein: CASSLVRVSYNSPLHF

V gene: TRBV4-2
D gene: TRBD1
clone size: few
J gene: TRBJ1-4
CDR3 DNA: TGTGCCAGCAGCCAATTGGACAGGTTTTTGGAAAAACTGTTTTTT
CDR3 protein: CASSQLDRFLEKLFF

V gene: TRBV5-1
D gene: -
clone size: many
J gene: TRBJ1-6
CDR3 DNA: TGCGCCAGCAGCTTGGAAGAGCCTAATTCACCCCTCCACTTT
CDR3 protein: CASSLEEPNSPLHF

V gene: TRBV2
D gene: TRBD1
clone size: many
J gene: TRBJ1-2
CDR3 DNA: TGTGCCAGCCGGGACAGCTCATATGGCTACACCTTC
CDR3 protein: CASRDSSYGYTF

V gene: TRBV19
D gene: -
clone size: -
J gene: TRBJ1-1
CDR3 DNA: TGTGCCAGTAGCGCTGGGAGGGTGAGGGACACTGAAGCTTTCTTT
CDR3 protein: CASSAGRVRDTEAFF

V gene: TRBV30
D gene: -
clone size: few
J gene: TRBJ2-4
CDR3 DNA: TGTGCCTGGAGACAGGGAGCCAAAAACATTCAGTACTTC
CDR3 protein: CAWRQGAKNIQYF

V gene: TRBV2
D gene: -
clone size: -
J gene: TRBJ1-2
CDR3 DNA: TGTGCCAGCAGTACCGGGACCCCGAGCGACTATGGCTACACCTTC
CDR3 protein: CASSTGTPSDYGYTF

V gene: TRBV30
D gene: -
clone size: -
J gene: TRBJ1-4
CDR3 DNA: TGTGCCTGGATGGCGGGGGTAAATGAAAAACTGTTTTTT
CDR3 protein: CAWMAGVNEKLFF

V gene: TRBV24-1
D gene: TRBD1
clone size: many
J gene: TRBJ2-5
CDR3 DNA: TGTGCCACCAGTGAAGCGAGACCGGGACAGGGGAAGGGAGAGACCCAGTACTTC
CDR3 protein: CATSEARPGQGKGETQYF

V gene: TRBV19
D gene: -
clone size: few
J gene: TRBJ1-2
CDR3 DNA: TGTGCCAGTAGTATAGTGGGAGATTATGGCTACACCTTC
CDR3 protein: CASSIVGDYGYTF

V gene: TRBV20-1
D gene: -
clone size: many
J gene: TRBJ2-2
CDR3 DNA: TGCAGTGCAACCAGGGCCACCGGGGAGCTGTTTTTT
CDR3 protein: CSATRATGELFF

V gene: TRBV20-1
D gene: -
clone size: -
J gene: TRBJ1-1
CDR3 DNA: TGCAGTGACAGCTCGGCCGAAGCTTTCTTT
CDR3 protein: CSDSSAEAFF

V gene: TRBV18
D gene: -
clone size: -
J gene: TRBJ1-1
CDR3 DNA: TGTGCCAGCTCGTCGCTTGGCGAGAACACTGAAGCTTTCTTT
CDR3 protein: CASSSLGENTEAFF

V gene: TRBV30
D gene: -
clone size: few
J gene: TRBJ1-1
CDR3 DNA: TGTGCCTGGGGTCAGGTCCTGAACACTGAAGCTTTCTTT
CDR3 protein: CAWGQVLNTEAFF

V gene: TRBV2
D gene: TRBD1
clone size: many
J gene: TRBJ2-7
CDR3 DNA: TGTGCCAGCACCCCGATGGGCAACAGGGGCGAGCAGTACTTC
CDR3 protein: CASTPMGNRGEQYF

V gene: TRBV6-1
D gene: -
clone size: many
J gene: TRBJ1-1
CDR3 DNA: TGTGCCAGCAGTCACGGACAGAACACTGAAGCTTTCTTT
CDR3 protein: CASSHGQNTEAFF

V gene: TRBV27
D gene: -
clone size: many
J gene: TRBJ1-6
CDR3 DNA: TGTGCCAGCAGTTTTGGGTTAGAGAATTCACCCCTCCACTTT
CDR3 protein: CASSFGLENSPLHF

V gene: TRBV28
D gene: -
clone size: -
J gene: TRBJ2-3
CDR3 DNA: TGTGCCAGCAGTTTAGTGTTGATCAGGAGGGGGCCTAGCACAGATACGCAGTATTTT
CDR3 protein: CASSLVLIRRGPSTDTQYF

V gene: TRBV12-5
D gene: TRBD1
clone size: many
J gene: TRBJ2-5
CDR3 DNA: TGTGCTAGTGGTTTGGTACAAGTCGGCCTGACAGGGTGCAATGAAGAGACCCAGTACTTC
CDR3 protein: CASGLVQVGLTGCNEETQYF

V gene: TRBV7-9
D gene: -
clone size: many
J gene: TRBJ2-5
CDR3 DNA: TGTGCCAGCAGCTTTGTAGTGCTAGCCTCCGGGGAGACCCAGTACTTC
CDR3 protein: CASSFVVLASGETQYF